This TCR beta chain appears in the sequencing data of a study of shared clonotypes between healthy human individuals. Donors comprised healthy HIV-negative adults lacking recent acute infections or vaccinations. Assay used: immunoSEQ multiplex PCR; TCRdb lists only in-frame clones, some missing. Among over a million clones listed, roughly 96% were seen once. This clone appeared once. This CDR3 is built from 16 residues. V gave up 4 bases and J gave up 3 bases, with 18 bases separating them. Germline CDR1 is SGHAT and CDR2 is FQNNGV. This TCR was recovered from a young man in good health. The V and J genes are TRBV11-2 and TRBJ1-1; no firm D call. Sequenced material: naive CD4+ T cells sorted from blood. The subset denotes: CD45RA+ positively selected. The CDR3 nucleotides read TGTGCCAGCAGCTCCCCCCGCTTGCGGAGACACACTGAAGCTTTCTTT. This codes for CASSSPRLRRHTEAFF.